The entry below gives a single T cell receptor (beta chain) sequence along with its context. Its antigen is still unknown. The sample is drawn from a study of T cell responses to AZD1222 COVID-19 vaccine. The repertoire was sequenced with immunoSEQ multiplex PCR; TCRdb's copy has only in-frame clones and lacks some. The repertoire consists of roughly 90,000 clones, with approximately 83% occurring once and the leading ten covering roughly 6%. The CDR3 is 14 amino acids. V dropped 2 bases and J dropped 0 bases, with 6 bases sitting between them. Germline V gene lookup returns CDR1 PRHDT and CDR2 FYEKMQ (reference sequence). General observations from the study: Epitopes outside B.1.351 and B.1.1.7 mutated regions reportedly drew nearly half of spike TCRs. Spike-specific TCR breadth and depth both grew after two AZD1222 doses.

This chain connects TRBV13 to TRBJ2-3, with no clear D. The receptor's source is an adult in good health. The source was peripheral blood, collected on day 0 of AZD1222 vaccination. This chain's CDR3 is CASSLMGSTDTQYF. The CDR3, as DNA: TGTGCCAGCAGCTTAATGGGGAGCACAGATACGCAGTATTTT.